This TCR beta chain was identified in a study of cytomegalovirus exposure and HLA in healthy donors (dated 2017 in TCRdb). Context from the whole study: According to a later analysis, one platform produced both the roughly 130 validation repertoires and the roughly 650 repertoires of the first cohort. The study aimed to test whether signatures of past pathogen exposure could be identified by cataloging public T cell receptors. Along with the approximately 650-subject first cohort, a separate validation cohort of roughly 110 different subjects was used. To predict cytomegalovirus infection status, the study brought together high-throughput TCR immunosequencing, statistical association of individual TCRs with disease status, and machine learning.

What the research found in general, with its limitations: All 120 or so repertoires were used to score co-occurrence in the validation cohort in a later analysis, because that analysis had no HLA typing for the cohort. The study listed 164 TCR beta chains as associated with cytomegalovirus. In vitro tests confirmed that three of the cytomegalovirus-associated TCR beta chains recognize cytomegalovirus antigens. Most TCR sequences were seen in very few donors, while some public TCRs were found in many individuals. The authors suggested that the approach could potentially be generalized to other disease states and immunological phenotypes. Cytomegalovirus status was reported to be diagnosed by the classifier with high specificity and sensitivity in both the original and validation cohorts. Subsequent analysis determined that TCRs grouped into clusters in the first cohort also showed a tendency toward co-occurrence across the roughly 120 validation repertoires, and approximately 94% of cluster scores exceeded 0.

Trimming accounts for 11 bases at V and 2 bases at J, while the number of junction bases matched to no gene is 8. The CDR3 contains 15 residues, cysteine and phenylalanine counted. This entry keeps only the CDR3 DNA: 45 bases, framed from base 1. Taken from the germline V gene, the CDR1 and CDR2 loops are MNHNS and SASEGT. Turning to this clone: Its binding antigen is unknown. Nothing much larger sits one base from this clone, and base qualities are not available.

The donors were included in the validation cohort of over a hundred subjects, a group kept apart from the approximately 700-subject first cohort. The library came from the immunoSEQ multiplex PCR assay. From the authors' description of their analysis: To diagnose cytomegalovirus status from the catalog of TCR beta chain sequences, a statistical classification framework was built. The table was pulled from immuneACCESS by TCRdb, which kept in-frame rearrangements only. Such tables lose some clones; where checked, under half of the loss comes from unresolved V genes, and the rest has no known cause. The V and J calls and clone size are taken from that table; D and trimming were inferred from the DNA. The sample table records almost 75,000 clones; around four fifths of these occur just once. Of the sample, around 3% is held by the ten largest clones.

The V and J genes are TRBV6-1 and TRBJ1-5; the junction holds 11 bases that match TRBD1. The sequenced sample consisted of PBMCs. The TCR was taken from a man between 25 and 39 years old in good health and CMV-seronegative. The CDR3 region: CARWDRGKGNQPQHF. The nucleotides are TGTGCCCGCTGGGACAGGGGGAAGGGCAATCAGCCCCAGCATTTT.